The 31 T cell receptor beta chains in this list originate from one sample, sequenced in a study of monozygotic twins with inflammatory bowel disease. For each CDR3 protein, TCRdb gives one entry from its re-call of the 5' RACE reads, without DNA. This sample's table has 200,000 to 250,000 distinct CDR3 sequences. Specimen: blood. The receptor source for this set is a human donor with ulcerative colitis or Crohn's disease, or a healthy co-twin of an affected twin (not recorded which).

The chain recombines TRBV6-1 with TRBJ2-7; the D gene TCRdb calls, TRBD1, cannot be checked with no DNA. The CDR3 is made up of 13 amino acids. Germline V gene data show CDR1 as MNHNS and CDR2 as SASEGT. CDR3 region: CASGDRGRGEQYF.

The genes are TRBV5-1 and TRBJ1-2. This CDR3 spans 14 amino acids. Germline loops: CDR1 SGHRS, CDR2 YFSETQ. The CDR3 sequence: CASSSQEGNYGYTF.

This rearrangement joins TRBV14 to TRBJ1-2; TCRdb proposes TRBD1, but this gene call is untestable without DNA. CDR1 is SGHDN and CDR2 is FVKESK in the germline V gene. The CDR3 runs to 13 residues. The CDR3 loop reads CASSRHPLTPYTF.

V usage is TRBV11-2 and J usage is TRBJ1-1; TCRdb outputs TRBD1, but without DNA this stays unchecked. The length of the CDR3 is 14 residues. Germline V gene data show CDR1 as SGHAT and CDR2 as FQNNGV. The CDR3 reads CASSFTTGEEEAFF.

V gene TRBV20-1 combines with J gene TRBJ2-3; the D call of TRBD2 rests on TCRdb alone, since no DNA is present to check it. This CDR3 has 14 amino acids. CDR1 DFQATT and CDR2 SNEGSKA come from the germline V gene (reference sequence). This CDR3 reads CSAWDARGTDTQYF.

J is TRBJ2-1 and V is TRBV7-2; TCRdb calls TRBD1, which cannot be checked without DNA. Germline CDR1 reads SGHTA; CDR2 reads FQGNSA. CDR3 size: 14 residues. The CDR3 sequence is CASSRIGGDNEQFF. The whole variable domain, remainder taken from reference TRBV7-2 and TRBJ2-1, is GAGVSQSPSNKVTEKGKDVELRCDPISGHTALYWYRQSLGQGLEFLIYFQGNSAPDKSGLPSDRFSAERTGGSVSTLTIQRTQQEDSAVYLCASSRIGGDNEQFFGPGTRLTVL.

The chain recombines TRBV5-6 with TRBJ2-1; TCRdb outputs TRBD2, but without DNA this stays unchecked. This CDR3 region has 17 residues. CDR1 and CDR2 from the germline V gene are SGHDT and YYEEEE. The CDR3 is CASSLALAGAAYNEQFF.

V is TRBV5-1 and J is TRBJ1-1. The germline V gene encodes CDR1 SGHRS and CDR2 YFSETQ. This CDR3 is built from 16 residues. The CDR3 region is CASSQGLSLGYTEAFF.

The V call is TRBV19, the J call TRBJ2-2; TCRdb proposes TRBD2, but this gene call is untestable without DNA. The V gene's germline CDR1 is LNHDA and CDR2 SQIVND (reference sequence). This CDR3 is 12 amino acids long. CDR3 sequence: CASSTGSGELFF.

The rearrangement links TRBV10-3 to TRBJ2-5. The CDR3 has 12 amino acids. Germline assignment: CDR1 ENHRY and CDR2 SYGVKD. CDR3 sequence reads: CAISEYQETQYF.

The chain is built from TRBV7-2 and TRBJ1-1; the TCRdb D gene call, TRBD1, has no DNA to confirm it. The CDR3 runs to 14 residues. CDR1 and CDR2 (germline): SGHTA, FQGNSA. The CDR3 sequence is CASRPPPGVTEAFF.

CDR3 protein: CASSEGLAANNEQFF. This chain uses TRBV6-1 with TRBJ2-1; TCRdb's assignment of TRBD2 cannot be checked, as there is no DNA. Germline V CDR1 and CDR2: MNHNS, SASEGT. The CDR3 spans 15 residues.

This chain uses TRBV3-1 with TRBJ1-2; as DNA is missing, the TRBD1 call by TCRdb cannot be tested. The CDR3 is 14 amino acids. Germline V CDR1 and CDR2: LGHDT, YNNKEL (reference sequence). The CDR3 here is CASSQGGQGGSYTF.

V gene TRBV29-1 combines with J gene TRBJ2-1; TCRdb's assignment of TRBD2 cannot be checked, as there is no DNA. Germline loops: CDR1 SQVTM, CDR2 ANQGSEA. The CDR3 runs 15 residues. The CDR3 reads CSVDDVGLFNDEQFF.

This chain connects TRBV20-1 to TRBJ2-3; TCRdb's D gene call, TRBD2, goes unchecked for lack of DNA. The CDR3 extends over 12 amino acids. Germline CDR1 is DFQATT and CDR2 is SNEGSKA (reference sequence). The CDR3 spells CSARVARDTQYF.

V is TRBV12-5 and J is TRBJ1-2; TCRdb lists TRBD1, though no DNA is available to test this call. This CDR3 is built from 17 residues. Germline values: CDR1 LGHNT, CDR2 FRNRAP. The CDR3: CASGLTQGLGENYGYTF.

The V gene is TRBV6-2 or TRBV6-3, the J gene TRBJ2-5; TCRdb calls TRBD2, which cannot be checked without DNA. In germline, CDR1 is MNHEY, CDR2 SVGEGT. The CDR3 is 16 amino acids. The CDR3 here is CASSPVISGRAETLYF.

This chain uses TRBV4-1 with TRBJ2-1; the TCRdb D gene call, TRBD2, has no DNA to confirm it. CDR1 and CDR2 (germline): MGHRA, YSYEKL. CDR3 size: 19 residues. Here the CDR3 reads CASSLTGLAGGPQDGEQFF.

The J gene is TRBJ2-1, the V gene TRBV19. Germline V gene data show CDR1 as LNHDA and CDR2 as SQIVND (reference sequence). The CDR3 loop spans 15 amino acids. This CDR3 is CASSTRQNTYNEQFF.

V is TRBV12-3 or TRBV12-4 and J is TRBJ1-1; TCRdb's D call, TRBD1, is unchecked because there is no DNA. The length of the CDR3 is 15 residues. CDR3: CASRGTGGASRLAFF.

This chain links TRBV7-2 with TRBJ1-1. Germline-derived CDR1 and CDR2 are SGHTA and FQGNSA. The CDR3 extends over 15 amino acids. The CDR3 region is CASREQWTRGTEAFF.

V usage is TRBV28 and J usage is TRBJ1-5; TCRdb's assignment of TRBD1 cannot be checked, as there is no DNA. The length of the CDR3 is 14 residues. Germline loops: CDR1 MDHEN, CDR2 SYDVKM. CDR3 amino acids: CASKITRDNQPQHF. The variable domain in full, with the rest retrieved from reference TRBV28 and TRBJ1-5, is DVKVTQSSRYLVKRTGEKVFLECVQDMDHENMFWYRQDPGLGLRLIYFSYDVKMKEKGDIPEGYSVSREKKERFSLILESASTNQTSMYLCASKITRDNQPQHFGDGTRLSIL.

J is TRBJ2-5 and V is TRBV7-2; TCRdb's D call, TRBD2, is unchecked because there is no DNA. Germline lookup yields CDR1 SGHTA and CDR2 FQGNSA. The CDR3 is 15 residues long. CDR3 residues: CASSLRLAAEETQYF.

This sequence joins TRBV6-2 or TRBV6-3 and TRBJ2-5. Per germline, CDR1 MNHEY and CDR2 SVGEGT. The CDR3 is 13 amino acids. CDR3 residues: CDSNFRRQETQYF.

CDR3 residues: CSASGREVLGQFF. V is TRBV20-1 and J is TRBJ2-1. Germline lookup yields CDR1 DFQATT and CDR2 SNEGSKA (reference sequence). The CDR3 consists of 13 residues.

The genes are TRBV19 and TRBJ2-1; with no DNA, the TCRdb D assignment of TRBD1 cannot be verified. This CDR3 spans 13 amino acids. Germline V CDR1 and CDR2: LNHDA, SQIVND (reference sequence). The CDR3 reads CASSHQGRNEQFF.

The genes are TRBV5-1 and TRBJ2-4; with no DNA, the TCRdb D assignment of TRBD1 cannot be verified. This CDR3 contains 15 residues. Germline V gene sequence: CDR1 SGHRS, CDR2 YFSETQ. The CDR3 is CASSETGGSSNIQYF.

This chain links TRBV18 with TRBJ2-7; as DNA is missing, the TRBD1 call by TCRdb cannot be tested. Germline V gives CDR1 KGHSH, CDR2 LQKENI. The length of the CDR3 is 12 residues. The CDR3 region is CASSRTGLEQYF.

This chain's CDR3 is CASSLTGPSSYEQYF. V and J are TRBV12-3 or TRBV12-4 and TRBJ2-7; no DNA is available, so the TRBD1 call from TCRdb remains unchecked. The CDR3 consists of 15 residues.

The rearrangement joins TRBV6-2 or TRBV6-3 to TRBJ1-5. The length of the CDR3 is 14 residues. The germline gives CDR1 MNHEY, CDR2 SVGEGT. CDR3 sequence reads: CASSYTSRNQPQHF.

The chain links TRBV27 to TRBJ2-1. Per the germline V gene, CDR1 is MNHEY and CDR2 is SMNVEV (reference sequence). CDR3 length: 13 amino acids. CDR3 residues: CATGGEPYNEQFF.